These T cell receptor beta chains were read from a single sample in a study of cytomegalovirus exposure and HLA in healthy donors. The table came from immunoSEQ multiplex PCR; TCRdb's copy has only in-frame clones and leaves some out. This sample has about 150,000 clones; 50% to 75% occur once, and the top ten carry 3%. The sample consisted of PBMCs. The source is a woman aged 25 to 39 in good health and CMV-seropositive. Both conserved end residues are part of each CDR3. The D gene is left open where the match is weak. Clone size is shown for a subset of rows, as once, few, many or a class of expanded clone.

abundance,v_gene,d_gene,j_gene,CDR3aa,CDR3nt
NA,TRBV9,TRBD1,TRBJ1-1,CASSALGQGLYKVEAFF,TGTGCCAGCAGCGCCCTGGGACAGGGGCTCTATAAGGTTGAAGCTTTCTTT
NA,TRBV9,NA,TRBJ1-5,CASSPDGNQPQHF,TGTGCCAGCAGCCCCGACGGGAATCAGCCCCAGCATTTT
NA,TRBV7-9,NA,TRBJ2-1,CASEGGTDYGGEQFF,TGTGCCAGTGAAGGAGGGACTGATTACGGCGGTGAGCAGTTCTTC
few,TRBV10-3,NA,TRBJ2-1,CAISQDGHGSEQFF,TGTGCCATCAGTCAAGACGGACATGGCAGTGAGCAGTTCTTC
NA,TRBV13,TRBD1,TRBJ2-7,CASAVVGTDEELPPYEQYF,TGTGCCAGCGCCGTGGTCGGGACAGACGAGGAATTGCCCCCCTACGAGCAGTACTTC
NA,TRBV7-9,TRBD2,TRBJ2-5,CASSLGGGRVTQYF,TGTGCCAGCAGCTTAGGGGGGGGGAGAGTGACCCAGTACTTC
NA,TRBV29-1,TRBD1,TRBJ2-5,CSVGQGQETQYF,TGCAGCGTCGGACAGGGACAGGAGACCCAGTACTTC
few,TRBV19,NA,TRBJ2-2,CASSKVGRAPDTGELFF,TGTGCCAGTAGTAAGGTCGGCAGGGCCCCCGACACCGGGGAGCTGTTTTTT
few,TRBV19,NA,TRBJ2-7,CASRAASDSYEQYF,TGTGCCAGTAGGGCGGCTAGCGATAGCTACGAGCAGTACTTC
once,TRBV15,NA,TRBJ1-4,CATSRARGQTNEKLFF,TGTGCCACCAGCAGAGCCCGCGGACAAACTAATGAAAAACTGTTTTTT
NA,TRBV30,TRBD1,TRBJ2-7,CAWNKKGTGVPSYEQYF,TGTGCCTGGAATAAGAAAGGGACAGGGGTGCCTTCCTACGAGCAGTACTTC
few,TRBV5-4,NA,TRBJ2-3,CASSFASRGTDTQYF,TGTGCCAGCAGCTTCGCCTCGAGGGGCACAGATACGCAGTATTTT
NA,TRBV6-1,NA,TRBJ2-7,CASSLGDTYEQYF,TGTGCCAGCAGTTTGGGGGACACCTACGAGCAGTACTTC
NA,TRBV19,NA,TRBJ1-1,CASSIPTGKNTEAFF,TGTGCCAGTAGTATCCCAACAGGGAAGAACACTGAAGCTTTCTTT
NA,TRBV19,NA,TRBJ2-5,CASSIGGLKQETQYF,TGTGCCAGTAGTATCGGGGGGCTTAAGCAAGAGACCCAGTACTTC
NA,TRBV11-3,TRBD2,TRBJ2-1,CASSLAGESYNEQFF,TGTGCCAGCAGTTTAGCGGGAGAATCCTACAATGAGCAGTTCTTC
few,TRBV7-6,NA,TRBJ1-5,CASSLGAGANQPQHF,TGTGCCAGCAGCTTAGGGGCAGGGGCAAATCAGCCCCAGCATTTT
few,TRBV2,NA,TRBJ2-7,CASLHRESYEQYF,TGTGCCAGCCTTCATCGGGAATCCTACGAGCAGTACTTC
NA,TRBV7-8,TRBD2,TRBJ2-1,CASSLRPIPGGNNEQFF,TGTGCCAGCAGCTTAAGACCCATCCCGGGGGGTAACAATGAGCAGTTCTTC
NA,TRBV6-4,TRBD2,TRBJ2-5,CASSPGTSDWGSETQYF,TGTGCCAGCAGTCCCGGGACTAGCGATTGGGGGTCAGAGACCCAGTACTTC
NA,TRBV19,TRBD1,TRBJ2-1,CASTTGGNEQFF,TGTGCCAGTACCACAGGGGGCAATGAGCAGTTCTTC
NA,TRBV19,TRBD1,TRBJ1-3,CASTTTGAGNTIYF,TGTGCCAGTACCACGACAGGGGCTGGAAACACCATATATTTT
once,TRBV19,TRBD1,TRBJ2-7,CASSIGGHTSYEQYF,TGTGCCAGTAGCATAGGGGGCCATACTTCCTACGAGCAGTACTTC
NA,TRBV25-1,NA,TRBJ1-2,CASSDLLWGYTF,TGTGCCAGCAGTGACCTGCTATGGGGCTACACCTTC
NA,TRBV5-1,NA,TRBJ1-4,CASSLRAPASGLFF,TGCGCCAGCAGTCTAAGGGCCCCGGCTAGCGGACTGTTTTTT
NA,TRBV10-3,NA,TRBJ1-2,CAIRGGYGYTF,TGTGCCATCCGGGGGGGCTATGGCTACACCTTC
NA,TRBV5-1,NA,TRBJ2-7,CASSSLQGSGYEQYF,TGCGCCAGCAGCTCATTACAGGGTAGTGGTTACGAGCAGTACTTC